Presented here are 2 T cell receptor beta chains from one specimen sequenced in a study of cytomegalovirus exposure and HLA in healthy donors. Data came from immunoSEQ multiplex PCR; TCRdb stores just in-frame clones and leaves some out. The profile shows about 220,000 clones, around 90% of them singletons. The sample was PBMCs. The receptors shown here come from a woman aged 18-29 years in good health and CMV-seronegative.

The chain joins TRBV7-2 to TRBJ1-5, with a weak D call TRBD1 (5 bases). The V end lost 5 bases, the J end lost 0 bases, and 11 bases lay between the germline ends. This CDR3 contains 15 residues. Per germline, CDR1 SGHTA and CDR2 FQGNSA. The CDR3 nucleotides read TGTGCCAGCAGCAAGACCGGACATAGCAATCAGCCCCAGCATTTT. This encodes CASSKTGHSNQPQHF.

The chain links TRBV28 to TRBJ1-2; a weak D match, TRBD1 (6 bases). Germline loops: CDR1 MDHEN, CDR2 SYDVKM. V lost 7 bases, J lost 7 bases, and 22 bases lay in between. The CDR3 length is 15 residues. Here the CDR3 DNA reads TGTGCCAGCATCTTCTTCATTGGACAGACCGGTGGCTACACCTTC. Translation gives CASIFFIGQTGGYTF.